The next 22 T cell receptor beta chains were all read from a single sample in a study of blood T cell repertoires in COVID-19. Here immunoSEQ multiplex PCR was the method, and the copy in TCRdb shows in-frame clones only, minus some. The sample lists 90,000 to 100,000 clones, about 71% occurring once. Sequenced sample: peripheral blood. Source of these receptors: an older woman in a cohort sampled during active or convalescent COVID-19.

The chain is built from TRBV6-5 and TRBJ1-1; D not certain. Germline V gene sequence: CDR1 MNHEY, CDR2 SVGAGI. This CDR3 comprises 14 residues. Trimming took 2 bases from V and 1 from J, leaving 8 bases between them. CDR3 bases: TGTGCCAGCAGTTACACGCCGGGGAACACTGAAGCTTTCTTT. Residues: CASSYTPGNTEAFF.

CDR3 loop: CASSFGTGTATYEQYF. CDR3 DNA sequence: TGCGCCAGCAGCTTTGGGACCGGGACAGCGACCTACGAGCAGTACTTC. The chain joins TRBV5-1 to TRBJ2-7; 7 bases are shared with TRBD1. The CDR3 loop spans 16 amino acids. J gave up 2 bases and V 2 bases, and 10 bases lay outside the gene matches. Germline V lookup: CDR1 SGHRS, CDR2 YFSETQ. Full variable domain (outside the CDR3, taken from reference TRBV5-1 and TRBJ2-7): KAGVTQTPRYLIKTRGQQVTLSCSPISGHRSVSWYQQTPGQGLQFLFEYFSETQRNKGNFPGRFSGRQFSNSRSEMNVSTLELGDSALYLCASSFGTGTATYEQYFGPGTRLTVT.

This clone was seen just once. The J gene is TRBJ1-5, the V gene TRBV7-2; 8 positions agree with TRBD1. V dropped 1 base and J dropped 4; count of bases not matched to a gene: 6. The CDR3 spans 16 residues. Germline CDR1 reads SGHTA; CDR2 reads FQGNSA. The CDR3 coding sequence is TGTGCCAGCAGCTTAGAGGGCAGGGGGCGTAATCAGCCCCAGCATTTT. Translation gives CASSLEGRGRNQPQHF.

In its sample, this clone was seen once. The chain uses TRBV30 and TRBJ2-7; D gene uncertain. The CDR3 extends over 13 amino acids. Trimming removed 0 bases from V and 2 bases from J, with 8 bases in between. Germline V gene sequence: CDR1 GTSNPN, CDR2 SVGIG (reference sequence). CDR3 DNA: TGTGCCTGGAGTGTACGCGTTACCTACGAGCAGTACTTC. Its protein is CAWSVRVTYEQYF.

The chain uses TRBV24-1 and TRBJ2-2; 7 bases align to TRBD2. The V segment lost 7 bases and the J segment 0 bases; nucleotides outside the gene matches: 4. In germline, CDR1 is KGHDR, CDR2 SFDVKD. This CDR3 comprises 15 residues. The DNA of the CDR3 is TGTGCCACCAGCCCGGGACTACCGAACACCGGGGAGCTGTTTTTT. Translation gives CATSPGLPNTGELFF.

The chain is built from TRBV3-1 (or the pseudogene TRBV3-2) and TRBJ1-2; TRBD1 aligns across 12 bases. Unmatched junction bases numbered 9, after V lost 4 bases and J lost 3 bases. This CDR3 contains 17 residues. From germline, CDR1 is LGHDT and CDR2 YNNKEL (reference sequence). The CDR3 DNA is TGTGCCAGCAGCCCCGCACCGGGACAGGGGGCCTACTATGGCTACACCTTC. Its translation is CASSPAPGQGAYYGYTF.

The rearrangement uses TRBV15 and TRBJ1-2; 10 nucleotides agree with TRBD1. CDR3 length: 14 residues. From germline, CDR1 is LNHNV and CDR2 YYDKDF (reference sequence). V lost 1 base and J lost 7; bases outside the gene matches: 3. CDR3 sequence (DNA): TGTGCCACCAGCAGAGTTGGGACAGGGGCTGGCTACACCTTC. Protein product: CATSRVGTGAGYTF.

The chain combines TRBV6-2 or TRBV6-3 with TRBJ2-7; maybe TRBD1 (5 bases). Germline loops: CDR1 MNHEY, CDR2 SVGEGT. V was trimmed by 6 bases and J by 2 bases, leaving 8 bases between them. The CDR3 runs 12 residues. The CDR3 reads CASSLDTYEQYF. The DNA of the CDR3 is TGTGCCAGCAGCTTGGACACCTACGAGCAGTACTTC.

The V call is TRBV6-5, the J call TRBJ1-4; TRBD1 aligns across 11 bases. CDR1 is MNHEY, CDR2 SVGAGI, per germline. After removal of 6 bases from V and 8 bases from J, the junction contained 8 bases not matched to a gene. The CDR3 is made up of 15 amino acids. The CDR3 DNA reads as TGTGCCAGCAGACTGGGACAGGGGGTATGGGAAAAACTGTTTTTT. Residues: CASRLGQGVWEKLFF.

The CDR3 nucleotides read TGTGCCAGTAGGTTCCTCACCGGGGAGCTGTTTTTT. Encoded protein: CASRFLTGELFF. The genes are TRBV19 and TRBJ2-2; D not resolved. This CDR3 is 12 amino acids long. V dropped 6 bases and J dropped 4 bases, with 6 bases sitting between them. Germline lookup yields CDR1 LNHDA and CDR2 SQIVND (reference sequence).

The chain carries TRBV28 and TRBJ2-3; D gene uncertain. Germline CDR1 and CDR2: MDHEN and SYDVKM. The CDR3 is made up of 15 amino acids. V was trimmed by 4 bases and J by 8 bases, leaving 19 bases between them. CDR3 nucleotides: TGTGCCAGCAGTTCAGCCGAACAACTATTAGGTACGCAGTATTTT. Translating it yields CASSSAEQLLGTQYF.

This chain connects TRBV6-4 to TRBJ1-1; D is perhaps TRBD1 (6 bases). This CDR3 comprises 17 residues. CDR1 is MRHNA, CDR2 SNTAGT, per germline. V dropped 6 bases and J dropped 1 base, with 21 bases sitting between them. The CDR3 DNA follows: TGTGCCAGCAGGAACACACTACAGGGACCCAAGAACACTGAAGCTTTCTTT. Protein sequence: CASRNTLQGPKNTEAFF.

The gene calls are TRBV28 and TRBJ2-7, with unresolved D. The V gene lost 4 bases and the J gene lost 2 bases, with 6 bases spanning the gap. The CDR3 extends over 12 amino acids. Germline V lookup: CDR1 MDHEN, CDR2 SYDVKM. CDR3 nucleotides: TGTGCCAGCAGTTACAAAACCTACGAGCAGTACTTC. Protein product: CASSYKTYEQYF.

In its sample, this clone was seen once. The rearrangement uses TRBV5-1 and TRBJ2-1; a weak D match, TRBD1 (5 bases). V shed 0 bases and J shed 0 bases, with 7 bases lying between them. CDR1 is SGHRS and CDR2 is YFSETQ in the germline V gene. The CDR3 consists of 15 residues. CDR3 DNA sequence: TGCGCCAGCAGCTTGGGACAGACCTCCTACAATGAGCAGTTCTTC. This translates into CASSLGQTSYNEQFF.

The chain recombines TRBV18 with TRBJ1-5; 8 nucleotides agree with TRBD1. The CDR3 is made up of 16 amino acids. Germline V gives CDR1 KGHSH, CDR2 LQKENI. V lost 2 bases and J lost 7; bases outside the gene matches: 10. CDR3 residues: CASSPDLGQARQPQHF. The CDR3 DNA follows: TGTGCCAGCTCACCAGATTTGGGACAGGCGAGACAGCCCCAGCATTTT.

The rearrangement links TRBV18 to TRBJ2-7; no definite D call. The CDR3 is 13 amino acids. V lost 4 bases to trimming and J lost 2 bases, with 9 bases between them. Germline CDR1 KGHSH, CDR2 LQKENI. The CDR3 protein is CASSLRGTYEQYF. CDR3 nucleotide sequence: TGTGCCAGCTCACTTCGCGGCACCTACGAGCAGTACTTC.

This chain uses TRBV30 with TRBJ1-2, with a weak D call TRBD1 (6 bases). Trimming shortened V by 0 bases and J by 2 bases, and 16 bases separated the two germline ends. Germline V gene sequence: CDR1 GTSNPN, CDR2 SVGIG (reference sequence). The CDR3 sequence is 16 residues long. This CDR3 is CAWSVLSGGANYGYTF. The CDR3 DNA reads TGTGCCTGGAGTGTATTGTCCGGGGGGGCCAACTATGGCTACACCTTC.

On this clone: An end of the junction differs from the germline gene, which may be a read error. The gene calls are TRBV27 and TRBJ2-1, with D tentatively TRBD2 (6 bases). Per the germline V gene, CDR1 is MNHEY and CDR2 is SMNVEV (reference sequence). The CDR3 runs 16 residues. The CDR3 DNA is TGCGCCACCGGGACGGGGGTATCTTTCTCCTACAATGAGCAGTTCTTC. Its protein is CATGTGVSFSYNEQFF.

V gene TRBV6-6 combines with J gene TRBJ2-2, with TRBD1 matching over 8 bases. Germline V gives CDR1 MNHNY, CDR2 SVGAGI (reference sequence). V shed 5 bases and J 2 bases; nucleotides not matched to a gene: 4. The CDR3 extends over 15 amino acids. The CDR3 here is CASSRTGSNTGELFF. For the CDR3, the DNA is TGTGCCAGCAGTAGGACAGGGTCTAACACCGGGGAGCTGTTTTTT.

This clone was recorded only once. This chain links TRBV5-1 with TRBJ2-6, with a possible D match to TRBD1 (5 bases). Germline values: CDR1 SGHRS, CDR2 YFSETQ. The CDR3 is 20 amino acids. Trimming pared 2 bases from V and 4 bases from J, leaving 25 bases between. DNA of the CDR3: TGCGCCAGCAGCTTAACCGACGGACAATCCCTAATTGGAGGGGCCAACGTCCTGACTTTC. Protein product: CASSLTDGQSLIGGANVLTF.

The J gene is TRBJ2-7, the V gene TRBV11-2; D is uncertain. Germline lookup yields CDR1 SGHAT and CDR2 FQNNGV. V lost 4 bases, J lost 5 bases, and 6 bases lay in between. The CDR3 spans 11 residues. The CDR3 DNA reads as TGTGCCAGCAGCTCCTATGACGAGCAGTACTTC. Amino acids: CASSSYDEQYF.

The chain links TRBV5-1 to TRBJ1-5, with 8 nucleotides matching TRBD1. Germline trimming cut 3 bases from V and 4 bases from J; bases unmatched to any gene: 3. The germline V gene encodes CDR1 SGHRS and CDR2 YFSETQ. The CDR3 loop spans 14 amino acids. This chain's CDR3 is CASSSGTGNQPQHF. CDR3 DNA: TGCGCCAGCAGCTCCGGGACAGGAAATCAGCCCCAGCATTTT.